This TCR beta chain was found in a study of cytomegalovirus exposure and HLA in healthy donors (dated by TCRdb to the late 2010s). Regarding the research as a whole: In an earlier analysis of fewer than 750 of the donors, 276 Gb of sequence data and 90 million to 120 million unique TCR beta sequences from about 190 million T cells were reported. To predict cytomegalovirus infection status, the study combined high-throughput TCR immunosequencing, statistical association of individual TCRs with disease status, and machine learning. The T cell repertoires of under 700 subjects were profiled by immunosequencing and related to cytomegalovirus serostatus. HLA typing covered class I and class II loci at four-digit resolution. A later genetic analysis took genome-wide SNP genotypes for 398 of the 666 donors and used that subset as a discovery cohort. An earlier analysis of 587 of the donors used high-throughput TCR beta sequencing to judge whether each TCR beta V gene segment behaved as functional or pseudogenic. Typing coverage differed by locus: A, B, C, DRB1 and DQB1 were typed in about 629-640 donors, DQA1 in approximately 520, DPA1 in 600 to 610, and DPB1 in roughly 450. The study aimed to test whether cataloging public T cell receptors could reveal signatures of past pathogen exposure. Along with the roughly 700-subject first cohort, a separate validation cohort of over a hundred different subjects was used. Because of strong linkage in the cohort, roughly five DR-DQ haplotypes were treated as single units for association and clustering. In the later analysis, no new phenotypic data were used to find candidate immune exposures; instead, reliance was placed on TCR beta sequences and their occurrence across donors. The genetic ancestry cluster associated with self-reported Caucasian donors included 81% of the 398 genotyped donors. An early release that covered about 640 HLA-typed donors contained 300 to 350 gigabases of sequencing data and tens of millions of unique TCR sequences. In a later analysis, previously published TCR beta repertoires from more than 500 donors were re-analyzed and high-resolution HLA genotyping was added so that TCR occurrence patterns could be studied. All discovery cohort repertoires had been generated using a single sequencing platform. Among several hundred genotyped donors of the cohort, an average of around 250,000 unique TCR beta nucleotide sequences was sequenced per donor, of which 15% to 20% were non-productive. Donor age, sex, ethnicity and CMV serostatus were collected together with the repertoire data. The research as a whole found: A further reported finding was that TCR beta sequences accurately predicted the HLA-A and HLA-B alleles for most subjects in the first cohort. Correlated functional status among segregating V segments might be attributable to linkage disequilibrium, but an unknown experimental factor could not be ruled out. Some IMGT-functional V segments, including TRBV6-2 and TRBV6-3, could not be told apart with the 87-base-pair reads, so those segments were excluded. This cohort had only TCR beta chains sequenced, and the lack of alpha or paired-chain data limited which features could be detected. According to a later analysis, most CMV-associated TCR beta chains appeared to be HLA-restricted, and the HLA associations seemed to be driven largely by CMV exposure. In a later genetic analysis, a missense DCLRE1C variant was associated with V-gene and J-gene trimming of TCR beta chains, and the association was replicated in an independent cohort. The sequencing pipeline was judged likely to have produced a cluster of highly shared sequence variants as a technical artifact. According to a later analysis, parvovirus B19, influenza, CMV and Epstein-Barr virus appeared linked to several top co-occurrence clusters. HLA typing was unavailable for some donors at each locus, so association tests used only the typed subset. Cytomegalovirus status was reported to be diagnosed by the classifier with high specificity and sensitivity in both the original and validation cohorts. Because counts were too low, approximately 15 rarely observed V segments, including chromosome 9 orphons, were excluded from the earlier analysis of some 540 of the donors. The study gave a list of more than 150 TCR beta chains associated with cytomegalovirus. At a false discovery rate of 0.05, a later analysis linked 16,951 TCR beta sequences to specific HLA alleles. A later genetic analysis reported fewer N-insertions in productive TCRs among donors in an Asian-associated ancestry cluster than the roughly 670-donor mean. In a later analysis, TCR association rates were found to vary across HLA loci, with the most associated TCRs seen for DRB1 alleles and the fewest for HLA-C alleles. CMV serostatus was the only immune exposure information available for the cohort. In a later analysis, HLA-associated TCR beta chains were found to be more clonally expanded and to have lower generation probabilities than equally common non-associated chains. It was suggested by the authors that the approach could potentially be generalized to other disease states and immunological phenotypes. Assigning TCR associations to individual alleles was difficult when HLA alleles, especially DR and DQ, strongly co-occurred. Most TCR sequences were observed very rarely across donors, whereas some public TCRs were present in many individuals. Presence/absence analyses assumed roughly uniform sequencing depth across donors, an assumption that may not hold. Three of the identified cytomegalovirus-associated TCR beta chains were confirmed in vitro to be specific for cytomegalovirus antigens. In an earlier analysis of some 640 of the donors, most TCR beta V segments were observed in productive rearrangements about 87% or about 30% of the time, broadly matching IMGT annotations.

Receptor amplification or capture employed the immunoSEQ multiplex PCR assay. For the multiplex PCR, a mixture combining 60 forward primers for TCR Vbeta segments and 13 reverse primers for TCR Jbeta segments was used. Amplification of the CDR3 region of rearranged TCR beta genes was performed with a multiplex PCR assay on genomic DNA. The amplified TCR beta libraries were sequenced on the Illumina HiSeq System as 87-base-pair reads. On the authors' methods: A later analysis tallied some 79 million unique TCR beta chains across the 610 or so repertoires, and about 12 million of those chains were shared by two or more donors. Raw reads were error-corrected and collapsed into unique sequences with a nearest-neighbor algorithm that merged closely related sequences to remove PCR and sequencing errors. V, D and J gene segments were assigned by aligning CDR3 sequences to IMGT reference sequences. For a sequence to be retained, a match of at least six nucleotides was required to both a V gene segment and a J gene segment. Rearrangements were classified as productive when the CDR3 lacked stop codons and remained in frame with V and J, and all other rearrangements were classified as non-productive. CDR3 was defined by IMGT convention, running from the second conserved V-encoded cysteine to the conserved J-encoded phenylalanine. Sequences without an unambiguous match to a single V gene segment were excluded from the earlier analysis of 450 to 750 of the donors. An earlier analysis of several hundred of the donors called V segments functional above 56.7% productive rearrangements and segregating when the between-donor standard deviation exceeded 5%. To diagnose cytomegalovirus status from the catalog of TCR beta chain sequences, a statistical classification framework was built. In a later analysis, V and J genes were assigned by comparing TCR nucleotide sequences against IMGT/GENE-DB human TR gene sequences. The TCRdist pipeline was used in a later analysis to assign CDR3 sequences and most-parsimonious VDJ recombination scenarios. In a later analysis, every TCR beta chain was defined by the combination of its CDR3 amino acid sequence and its V-gene family, and reads without a unique V-gene family were dropped. As a way to deal with suspected cross-contamination and a sequencing artifact, a later analysis dropped 640 or so nucleotide sequences that were highly shared and had low generation probability. A later analysis calculated a clonal expansion index for each public chain from normalized within-repertoire ranks of inferred template counts. In a later analysis, generation probabilities were computed with a VDJ recombination model fitted to out-of-frame rearrangements, and the resulting probabilities were checked against IGoR. In a later analysis, TCR-TCR, TCR-HLA and TCR-CMV co-occurrence was scored with hypergeometric tests, and a repertoire-size bias correction was applied to TCR pairs. To estimate false discovery rates, a later analysis permuted the HLA or CMV assignments 20 times. In a later analysis, co-occurring TCRs were grouped using DBSCAN, with TCRdist sequence similarity added in when clustering inside HLA-allele-positive subsets. Repertoires with fewer than 30,000 or more than 120,000 public chains, plus five repertoires with anomalous nucleotide sharing, were excluded from co-occurrence clustering. What TCRdb holds here is the immuneACCESS table cut down to in-frame rearrangements. Part of the clones is not present; checked against another copy, under half of the missing clones reflect an unresolved V gene, and the others are unexplained. D and trimming were read from the DNA, whereas the V and J calls and clone size are those reported in that table. Present in this sample are 110,000 or so clones, 74% of which were seen just once. Roughly 4.2% of the sample is taken by the ten largest.

Only a few counts were recorded for this clone. Its antigen is still unknown. Nothing much larger sits one base from this clone, and base qualities are not available. The germline V gene provides CDR1 SGHTS and CDR2 YDEGEE. V is shortened by 4 bases, J by 2 bases, and the region joining them spans 17 bases. Its CDR3 holds 16 amino acids, cysteine through phenylalanine. CDR3 DNA is the only sequence kept; it has 48 bases, read in frame from the first base. The cohort consisted of 650 to 850 healthy bone marrow donors. At the time of sampling, every cohort member was nominally healthy, though immune exposures that went unrecorded were likely present. The donor tested CMV seropositive, placing the donor among the 250 to 350 seropositive members of the cohort. Every donor gave a peripheral blood sample, and the peripheral blood mononuclear cells from that sample were used for TCR beta sequencing. The Qiagen DNeasy Blood Extraction Kit was used to extract genomic DNA from the blood cell samples.

Recombination linked TRBV5-8 to TRBJ2-3, with TRBD2 as a weak D call on 7 bases. The TCR originated in a woman aged 40 to 50 in good health and CMV-seropositive. The sequenced sample was PBMCs. The nucleotide sequence reads TGTGCCAGCAGCACCGGAGGGGGGGGTACCACAGATACGCAGTATTTT. Translated, it reads CASSTGGGGTTDTQYF.